This TCR beta chain originates from a study of T cell changes during pregnancy in multiple sclerosis. Trimming cost V 6 bases and J 6 bases, with 10 bases left between them. The CDR3 has 12 residues. Per the germline V gene, CDR1 is MNHNY and CDR2 is SVGAGI (reference sequence). The assay was immunoSEQ multiplex PCR, and TCRdb's table has in-frame clones only and misses some. The data contain under 130,000 clones, 80% to 95% of them singletons. Sample: peripheral blood, taken after pregnancy. The origin of this receptor is a female donor with multiple sclerosis, enrolled in a pregnancy study. V and J are TRBV6-6 and TRBJ2-3; TRBD1 is a possible D gene (7 bases). The CDR3 loop is CASSQGGDTQYF. As DNA, the CDR3 is TGTGCCAGCAGCCAGGGGGGCGATACGCAGTATTTT.